This TCR beta chain was profiled in a study of PD-1 blockade in classical Hodgkin lymphoma. TCRdb's copy holds only in-frame clones and misses some; the assay was immunoSEQ multiplex PCR. The sample lists approximately 17,000 clones, 80% to 95% occurring once. Time point noted: newly diagnosed, previously untreated cHL patient sample. The authors compared against newly diagnosed, untreated classical Hodgkin lymphoma PBMCs. As to this clone: Its specificity is not known.

Regarding the study as a whole: Newly diagnosed patients were said to have less baseline TCR diversity than healthy donors did.

The sequenced sample consisted of peripheral blood mononuclear cells (PBMCs). The receptor was isolated from a human donor with classical Hodgkin lymphoma.

CDR3 region: CASSSSRDRQYF. CDR3 nucleotide sequence: TGTGCCAGCAGCTCCTCCCGGGACAGGCAGTACTTC. The chain is built from TRBV5-4 and TRBJ2-7; TRBD1 aligns across 7 bases. The ends lost 3 bases at V and 9 bases at J; junction bases unmatched: 6. Per the germline V gene, CDR1 is SGHNT and CDR2 is YYREEE (reference sequence). This CDR3 comprises 12 residues.